What follows are 11 T cell receptor beta chains derived from one specimen sequenced in a study of cytomegalovirus exposure and HLA in healthy donors. Both 60 Vbeta primers and 13 Jbeta primers went into the PCR. Assay used: immunoSEQ multiplex PCR; TCRdb lists only in-frame clones, some missing. Of about 70,000 clones detected, 78% appear once; the ten largest clones hold less than 3.5%. The sequencing input was PBMCs. The receptor set was obtained from a girl aged 5-17 years in good health and CMV-seropositive.

This clone showed up just a few times. Sequence at one end of the junction differs from germline and may be a read error. J is TRBJ1-6 and V is TRBV7-9, with D unclear. The CDR3 totals 12 residues. Germline loops: CDR1 SEHNR, CDR2 FQNEAQ (reference sequence). CDR3 loop: CSSSSGVGPLHF. The CDR3 DNA reads as TGTTCCAGCAGTTCCGGGGTGGGACCCCTCCACTTT.

This clone appeared a few times. This chain joins TRBV5-1 and TRBJ1-1; D possibly corresponds to TRBD1 (5 bases). The V end was cut by 2 bases, the J end by 7 bases, with 9 bases between. The CDR3 is made up of 12 amino acids. In germline, CDR1 is SGHRS, CDR2 YFSETQ. CDR3 amino acids: CASSLEGDEAFF. For the CDR3, the DNA is TGCGCCAGCAGCTTAGAAGGGGATGAAGCTTTCTTT.

The rearrangement joins TRBV29-1 to TRBJ1-1, with 12 bases aligning to TRBD1. The ends lost 3 bases at V and 10 bases at J; junction bases unmatched: 6. Germline assignment: CDR1 SQVTM and CDR2 ANQGSEA. The CDR3 sequence is 13 residues long. The CDR3 DNA reads as TGCAGCGTTGAGAGGGACAGGGGGCGCAGAGCTTTCTTT. This codes for CSVERDRGRRAFF.

The CDR3: CASSLRTGSNTEAFF. Written as DNA, the CDR3 is TGTGCCAGCAGCTTACGGACAGGCTCGAACACTGAAGCTTTCTTT. The V and J genes are TRBV7-6 and TRBJ1-1; TRBD1 matches at 7 bases. J was trimmed by 1 base and V by 2 bases; bases with no gene match: 4. The CDR3 length is 15 residues. Germline V CDR1 and CDR2: SGHVS, FNYEAQ.

This chain joins TRBV7-2 and TRBJ1-5, with D unclear. CDR1 is SGHTA, CDR2 FQGNSA, per germline. V was shortened by 4 bases and J by 14 bases, with 12 bases between the two germline ends. The CDR3 is 11 residues long. Written as DNA, the CDR3 is TGTGCCAGCAGCTACCCTCACGGAGAGCATTTT. This sequence encodes CASSYPHGEHF.

V is TRBV6-1 and J is TRBJ2-5; D is ambiguous. V lost 1 base to trimming and J lost 3 bases, with 9 bases between them. CDR3 length equals 14 residues. Germline V gene lookup returns CDR1 MNHNS and CDR2 SASEGT. The CDR3: CASSEEIDEETQYF. CDR3 in DNA: TGTGCCAGCAGTGAAGAGATAGATGAAGAGACCCAGTACTTC.

This sequence joins TRBV15 and TRBJ1-3; D is perhaps TRBD1 (6 bases). Germline V gene lookup returns CDR1 LNHNV and CDR2 YYDKDF (reference sequence). The CDR3 runs to 15 residues. Trimming removed 0 bases from V and 4 bases from J, with 10 bases in between. CDR3 nucleotide sequence: TGTGCCACCAGCAGAGATACAGGGATCGGAAACACCATATATTTT. This sequence encodes CATSRDTGIGNTIYF.

V usage is TRBV6-5 and J usage is TRBJ2-3; D gene ambiguous. V lost 7 bases to trimming and J lost 4 bases, with 12 bases between them. The CDR3 runs to 13 residues. Germline V gene lookup returns CDR1 MNHEY and CDR2 SVGAGI. CDR3 amino acids: CASKTGPPDTQYF. In DNA, the CDR3 is TGTGCCAGCAAAACGGGTCCCCCAGATACGCAGTATTTT.

This sequence joins TRBV7-6 and TRBJ2-1; 7 bases agree with TRBD2. Germline V lookup: CDR1 SGHVS, CDR2 FNYEAQ. The J segment lost 8 bases and the V segment lost 7 bases, leaving 14 bases of the junction unmatched. This CDR3 is 15 amino acids long. Here the CDR3 reads CASTPQGGSIYEQFF. For the CDR3, the DNA is TGTGCCAGCACCCCGCAGGGCGGGAGTATATATGAGCAGTTCTTC. The full variable domain, in which reference TRBV7-6 and TRBJ2-1 provide the parts outside the CDR3, is GAGVSQSPRYKVTKRGQDVALRCDPISGHVSLYWYRQALGQGPEFLTYFNYEAQQDKSGLPNDRFSAERPEGSISTLTIQRTEQRDSAMYRCASTPQGGSIYEQFFGPGTRLTVL.

This clone came up once. This chain links TRBV5-4 with TRBJ2-7; 9 nucleotides line up with TRBD2. CDR1 SGHNT and CDR2 YYREEE come from the germline V gene (reference sequence). The CDR3 length is 16 residues. V lost 3 bases to trimming and J lost 6 bases; unmatched junction nucleotides: 13. The DNA for the CDR3 is TGTGCCAGCAGCTCCAGGGGGGTGACTAGCGGCACCGAGCAGTACTTC. The encoded protein is CASSSRGVTSGTEQYF. The whole variable domain, remainder taken from reference TRBV5-4 and TRBJ2-7, is ETGVTQSPTHLIKTRGQQVTLRCSSQSGHNTVSWYQQALGQGPQFIFQYYREEENGRGNFPPRFSGLQFPNYSSELNVNALELDDSALYLCASSSRGVTSGTEQYFGPGTRLTVT.

This clone was observed a handful of times. The chain carries TRBV30 and TRBJ1-4, with D perhaps matching TRBD1 (6 bases). There are 19 residues in the CDR3. V gave up 3 bases and J gave up 3 bases, with 26 bases separating them. Germline CDR1 and CDR2: GTSNPN and SVGIG (reference sequence). Written as DNA, the CDR3 is TGTGCCTGGAGACTCTCCGGGGCCCCTGTGGACAGAGCTAATGAAAAACTGTTTTTT. It is translated as CAWRLSGAPVDRANEKLFF.